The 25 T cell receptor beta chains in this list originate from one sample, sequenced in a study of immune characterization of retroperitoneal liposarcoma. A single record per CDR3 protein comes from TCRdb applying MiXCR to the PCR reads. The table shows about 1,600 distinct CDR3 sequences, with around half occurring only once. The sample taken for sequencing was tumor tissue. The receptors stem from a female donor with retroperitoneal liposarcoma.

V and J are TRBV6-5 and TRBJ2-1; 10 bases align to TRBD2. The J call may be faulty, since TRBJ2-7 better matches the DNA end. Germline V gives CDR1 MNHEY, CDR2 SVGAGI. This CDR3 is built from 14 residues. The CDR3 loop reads CASSVIAGGYEQYF. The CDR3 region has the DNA TGTGCCAGCAGTGTGATAGCGGGGGGCTACGAGCAGTACTTC.

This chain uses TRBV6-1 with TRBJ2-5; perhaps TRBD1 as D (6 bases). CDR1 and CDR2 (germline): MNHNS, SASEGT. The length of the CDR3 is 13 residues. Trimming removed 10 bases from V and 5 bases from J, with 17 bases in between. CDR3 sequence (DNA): TGTGCCAACAGAAGAGCAGGGGTCGAGACCCAGTACTTC. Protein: CANRRAGVETQYF.

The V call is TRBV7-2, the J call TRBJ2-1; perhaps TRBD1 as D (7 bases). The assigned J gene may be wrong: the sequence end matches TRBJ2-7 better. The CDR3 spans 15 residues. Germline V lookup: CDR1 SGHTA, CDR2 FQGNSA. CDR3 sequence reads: CASSSTGWERAEQYF. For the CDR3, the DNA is TGTGCCAGCAGCTCGACAGGGTGGGAGCGGGCCGAGCAGTACTTC.

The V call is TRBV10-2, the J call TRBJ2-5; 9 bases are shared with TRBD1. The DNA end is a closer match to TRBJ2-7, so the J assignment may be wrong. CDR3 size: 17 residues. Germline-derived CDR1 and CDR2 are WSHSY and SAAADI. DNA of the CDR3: TGCGCCAGCAGGAGGGGGTCCGGGACAGGGAGTGTCTACGAGCAGTACTTC. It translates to CASRRGSGTGSVYEQYF.

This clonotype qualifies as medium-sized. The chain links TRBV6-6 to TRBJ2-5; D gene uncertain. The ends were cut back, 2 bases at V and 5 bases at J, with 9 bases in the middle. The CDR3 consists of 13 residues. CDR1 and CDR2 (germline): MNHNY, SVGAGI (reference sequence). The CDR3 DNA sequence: TGTGCCAGCAGTTACGACACTCTCGAGACCCAGTACTTC. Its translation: CASSYDTLETQYF.

CDR3 coding DNA: TGTGCCAGCAGTTTCTGGGCGGGGGGGAGCACAGATACGCAGTATTTT. Its protein product is CASSFWAGGSTDTQYF. This chain uses TRBV27 with TRBJ2-3, with 9 bases that match TRBD2. The CDR3 has 16 residues. Trimming at V came to 3 bases and at J to 0 bases, leaving 4 bases not matched to a gene. CDR1 and CDR2 (germline): MNHEY, SMNVEV (reference sequence).

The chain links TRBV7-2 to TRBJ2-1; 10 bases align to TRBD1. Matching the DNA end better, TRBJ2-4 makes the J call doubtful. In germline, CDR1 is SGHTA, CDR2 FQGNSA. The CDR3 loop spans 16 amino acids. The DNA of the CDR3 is TGTGCCAGCAGCTTAAGTTCGGGACAGGGGAAAAACATTCAGTACTTC. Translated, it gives CASSLSSGQGKNIQYF.

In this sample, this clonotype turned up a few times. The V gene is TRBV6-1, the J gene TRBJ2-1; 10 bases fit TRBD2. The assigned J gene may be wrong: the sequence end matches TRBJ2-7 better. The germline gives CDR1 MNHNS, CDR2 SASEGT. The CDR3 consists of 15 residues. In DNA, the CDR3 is TGTGCCAGCAGTTCCGTGACTAGCGGGCACAATGAGCAGTACTTC. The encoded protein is CASSSVTSGHNEQYF.

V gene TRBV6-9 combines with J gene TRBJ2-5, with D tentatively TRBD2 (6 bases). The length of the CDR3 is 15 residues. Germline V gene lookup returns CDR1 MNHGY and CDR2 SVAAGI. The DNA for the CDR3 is TGTGCGATCCTCCGGAACCCGGGGGTGGTGGAGACCCAGTACTTC. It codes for CAILRNPGVVETQYF.

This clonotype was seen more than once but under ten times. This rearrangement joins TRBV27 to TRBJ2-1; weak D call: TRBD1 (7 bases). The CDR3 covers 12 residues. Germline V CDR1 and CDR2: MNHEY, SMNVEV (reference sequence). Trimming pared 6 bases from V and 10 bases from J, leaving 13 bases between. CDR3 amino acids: CASSNRGGEQFF. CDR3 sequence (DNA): TGTGCCAGCAGCAACAGGGGAGGAGAGCAGTTCTTC.

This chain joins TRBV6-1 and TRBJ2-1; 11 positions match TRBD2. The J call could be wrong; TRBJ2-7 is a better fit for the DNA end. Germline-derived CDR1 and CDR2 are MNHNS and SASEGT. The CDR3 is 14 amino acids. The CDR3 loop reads CASQPGTSGYEQYF. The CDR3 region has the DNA TGTGCCAGCCAGCCCGGGACTAGCGGCTACGAGCAGTACTTC.

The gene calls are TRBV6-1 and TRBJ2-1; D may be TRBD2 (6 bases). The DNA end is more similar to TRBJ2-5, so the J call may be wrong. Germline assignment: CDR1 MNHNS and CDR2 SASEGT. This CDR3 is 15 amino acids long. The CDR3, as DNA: TGTGCCAGCAGTTCCTCCGGGGTGGGGAGGGAGACCCAGTACTTC. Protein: CASSSSGVGRETQYF.

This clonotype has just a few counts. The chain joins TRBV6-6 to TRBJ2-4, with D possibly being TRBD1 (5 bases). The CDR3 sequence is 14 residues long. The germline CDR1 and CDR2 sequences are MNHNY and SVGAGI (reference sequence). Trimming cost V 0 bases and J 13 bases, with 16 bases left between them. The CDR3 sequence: CASSYSTVSFEQYF. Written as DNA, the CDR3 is TGTGCCAGCAGTTACTCGACAGTTAGCTTTGAGCAGTACTTC.

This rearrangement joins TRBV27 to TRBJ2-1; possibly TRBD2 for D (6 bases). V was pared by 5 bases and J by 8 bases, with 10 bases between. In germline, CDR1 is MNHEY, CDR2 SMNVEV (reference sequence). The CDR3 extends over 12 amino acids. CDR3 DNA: TGTGCCAGCAGTCAGGGCGGGGATGAGCAGTTCTTC. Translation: CASSQGGDEQFF.

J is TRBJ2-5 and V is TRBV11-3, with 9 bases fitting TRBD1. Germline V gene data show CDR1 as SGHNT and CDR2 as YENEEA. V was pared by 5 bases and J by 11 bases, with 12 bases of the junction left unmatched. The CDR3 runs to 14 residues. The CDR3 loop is CASSHQDRGNEQYF. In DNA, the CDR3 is TGTGCCAGCAGCCACCAAGACAGGGGGAATGAGCAGTACTTC.

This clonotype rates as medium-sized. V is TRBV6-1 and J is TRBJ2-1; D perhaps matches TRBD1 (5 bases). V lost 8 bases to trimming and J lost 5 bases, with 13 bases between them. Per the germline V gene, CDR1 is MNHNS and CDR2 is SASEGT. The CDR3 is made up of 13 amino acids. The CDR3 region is CASGSGPHNEQFF. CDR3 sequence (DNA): TGTGCCAGCGGATCAGGGCCACACAATGAGCAGTTCTTC.

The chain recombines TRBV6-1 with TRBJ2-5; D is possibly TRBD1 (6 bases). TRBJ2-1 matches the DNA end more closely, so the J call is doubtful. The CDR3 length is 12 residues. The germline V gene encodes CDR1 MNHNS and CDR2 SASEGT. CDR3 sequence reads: CASSERGTEQFF. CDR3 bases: TGTGCCAGCAGTGAAAGGGGGACAGAGCAGTTCTTC.

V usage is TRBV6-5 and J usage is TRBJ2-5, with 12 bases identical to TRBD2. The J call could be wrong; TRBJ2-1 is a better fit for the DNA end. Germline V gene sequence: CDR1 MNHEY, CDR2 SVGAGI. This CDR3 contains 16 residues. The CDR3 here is CASSYSGLAGGGEQFF. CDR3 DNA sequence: TGTGCCAGCAGTTACAGTGGTCTAGCGGGAGGGGGGGAGCAGTTCTTC.

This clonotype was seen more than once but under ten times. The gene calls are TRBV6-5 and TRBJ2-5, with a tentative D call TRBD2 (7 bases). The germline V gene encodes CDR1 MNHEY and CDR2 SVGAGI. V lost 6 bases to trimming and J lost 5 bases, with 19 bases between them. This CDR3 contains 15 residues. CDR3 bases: TGTGCCAGCAGCCATAACCTGGGGGGGCGGGAGACCCAGTACTTC. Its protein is CASSHNLGGRETQYF.

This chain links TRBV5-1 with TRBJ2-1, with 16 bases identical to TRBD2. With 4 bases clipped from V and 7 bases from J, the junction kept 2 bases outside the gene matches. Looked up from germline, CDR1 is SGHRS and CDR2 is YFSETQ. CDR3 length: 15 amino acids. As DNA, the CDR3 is TGCGCCAGCAGCCGGGGACTAGCGGGAGGGAATGAGCAGTTCTTC. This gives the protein CASSRGLAGGNEQFF.

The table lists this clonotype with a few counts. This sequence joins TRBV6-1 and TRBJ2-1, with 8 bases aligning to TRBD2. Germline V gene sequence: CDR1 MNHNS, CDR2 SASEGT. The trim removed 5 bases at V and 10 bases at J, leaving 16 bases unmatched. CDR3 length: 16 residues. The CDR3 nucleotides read TGTGCCAGCAGTCGTACCGGGACTAGGGGAGATTACGAGCAGTTCTTC. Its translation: CASSRTGTRGDYEQFF.

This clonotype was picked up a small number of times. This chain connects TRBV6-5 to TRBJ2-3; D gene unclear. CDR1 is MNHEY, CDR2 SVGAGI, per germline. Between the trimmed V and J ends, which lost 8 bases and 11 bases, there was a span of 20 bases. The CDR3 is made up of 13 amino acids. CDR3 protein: CASFAPAGSEQYF. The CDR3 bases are TGTGCCAGCTTCGCACCCGCCGGCAGTGAGCAGTATTTT.

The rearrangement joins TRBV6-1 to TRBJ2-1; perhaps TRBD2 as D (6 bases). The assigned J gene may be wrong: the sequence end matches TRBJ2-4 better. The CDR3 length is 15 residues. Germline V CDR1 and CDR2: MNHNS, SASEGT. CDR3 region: CASIPWGERKNIQYF. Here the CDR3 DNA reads TGTGCCAGCATCCCCTGGGGGGAACGGAAAAACATTCAGTACTTC.

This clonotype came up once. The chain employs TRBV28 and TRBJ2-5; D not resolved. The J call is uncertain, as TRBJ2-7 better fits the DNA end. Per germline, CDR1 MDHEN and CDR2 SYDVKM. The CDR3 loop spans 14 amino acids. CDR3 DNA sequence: TGTGCCAGCAGTTTCGGCGGTCCTCAGGCCGAGCAGTACTTC. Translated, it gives CASSFGGPQAEQYF.

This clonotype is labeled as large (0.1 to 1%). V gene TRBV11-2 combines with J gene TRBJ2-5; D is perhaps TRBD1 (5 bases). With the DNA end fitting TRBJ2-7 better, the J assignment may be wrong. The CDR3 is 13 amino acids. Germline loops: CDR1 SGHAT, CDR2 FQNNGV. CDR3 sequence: CASSWGGFYEQYF. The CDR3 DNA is TGTGCCAGCAGCTGGGGCGGCTTCTACGAGCAGTACTTC.